This is a list of T cell receptor beta chains from one sample in a study of early T cells in non-severe SARS-CoV-2 infection. TCRdb called the 5' RACE reads again in MiXCR, with one record for every CDR3 protein. Among around 99,000 distinct CDR3 sequences, over 8.5% were seen once, and the ten largest hold under 9%. Material for sequencing was whole blood. The receptors derive from an adult who was a healthcare worker with PCR-confirmed SARS-CoV-2 infection or an uninfected control (not recorded which). CDR3s include the opening cysteine and the closing phenylalanine or tryptophan. Fields, in order: V gene, J gene, CDR3 protein.

v_gene: TRBV19
j_gene: TRBJ2-1
CDR3aa: CASSNIDNEQFF

v_gene: TRBV9
j_gene: TRBJ2-3
CDR3aa: CASTASGTPDTQYF

v_gene: TRBV7-9
j_gene: TRBJ2-7
CDR3aa: CASSPWGGSGHEQYF

v_gene: TRBV5-1
j_gene: TRBJ2-1
CDR3aa: CASSPPLASHNEQFF

v_gene: TRBV20-1
j_gene: TRBJ2-6
CDR3aa: CSARVGQHSGANVLTF

v_gene: TRBV24-1
j_gene: TRBJ2-1
CDR3aa: CATSDWDINEQFF

v_gene: TRBV12-3/TRBV12-4
j_gene: TRBJ2-7
CDR3aa: CASSTRQWSSYEQYF

v_gene: TRBV9
j_gene: TRBJ2-2
CDR3aa: CASSSPRWDRDTGELFF

v_gene: TRBV27
j_gene: TRBJ1-1
CDR3aa: CASRRNRESTEAFF

v_gene: TRBV20-1
j_gene: TRBJ2-1
CDR3aa: CSASRGNNYNEQFF

v_gene: TRBV4-3
j_gene: TRBJ2-3
CDR3aa: CASSLSATGVADTQYF

v_gene: TRBV3-1
j_gene: TRBJ2-5
CDR3aa: CASSLLQETQYF

v_gene: TRBV7-8
j_gene: TRBJ2-3
CDR3aa: CASSLDRGPGTQYF

v_gene: TRBV6-2/TRBV6-3
j_gene: TRBJ2-2
CDR3aa: CASSYHRYNTGELFF

v_gene: TRBV4-2
j_gene: TRBJ2-7
CDR3aa: CASSHLSGSYEQYF

v_gene: TRBV10-2
j_gene: TRBJ1-6
CDR3aa: CASSPDTYNSPLHF

v_gene: TRBV11-2
j_gene: TRBJ2-7
CDR3aa: CASRRTSGPYEQYF

v_gene: TRBV5-1
j_gene: TRBJ1-2
CDR3aa: CASSLDRGYGYTF

v_gene: TRBV7-9
j_gene: TRBJ2-1
CDR3aa: CASSLNVVDEQFF

v_gene: TRBV12-3/TRBV12-4
j_gene: TRBJ2-7
CDR3aa: CASRLGGGGSYEQYF

v_gene: TRBV3-2
j_gene: TRBJ2-7
CDR3aa: CASSQETIYEQYF

v_gene: TRBV6-4
j_gene: TRBJ2-7
CDR3aa: CAGGDSPSEQYF

v_gene: TRBV5-1
j_gene: TRBJ2-7
CDR3aa: CASSRDSGTNSEQYF

v_gene: TRBV12-3/TRBV12-4
j_gene: TRBJ2-5
CDR3aa: CASLRSSGLAGVETQYF

v_gene: TRBV7-2
j_gene: TRBJ1-5
CDR3aa: CASSVPGTGISQPQHF

v_gene: TRBV10-3
j_gene: TRBJ2-5
CDR3aa: CAISERTSETQYF

v_gene: TRBV5-1
j_gene: TRBJ1-5
CDR3aa: CASSLGTELNQPQHF

v_gene: TRBV27
j_gene: TRBJ1-4
CDR3aa: CASSLSGGAEKLFF

v_gene: TRBV18
j_gene: TRBJ1-1
CDR3aa: CASSPGARGTEAFF

v_gene: TRBV11-2
j_gene: TRBJ2-1
CDR3aa: CASSLGLAGRFF

v_gene: TRBV28
j_gene: TRBJ2-1
CDR3aa: CASSLMGEPYNEQFF

v_gene: TRBV28
j_gene: TRBJ2-7
CDR3aa: CASSSVAENSYEQYF

v_gene: TRBV28
j_gene: TRBJ1-2
CDR3aa: CASSSTPKGDDGYTF

v_gene: TRBV6-5
j_gene: TRBJ1-5
CDR3aa: CASSYSGQGNQPQHF

v_gene: TRBV30
j_gene: TRBJ2-7
CDR3aa: CAWSGPAKSSYEQYF

v_gene: TRBV6-2/TRBV6-3
j_gene: TRBJ2-6
CDR3aa: CASSSEGAGANVLTF

v_gene: TRBV6-4
j_gene: TRBJ2-1
CDR3aa: CASSEYGGRNNEQFF

v_gene: TRBV4-1
j_gene: TRBJ2-7
CDR3aa: CASSQVPRGAVGEQYF

v_gene: TRBV5-4
j_gene: TRBJ2-2
CDR3aa: CASSLLGQGPGGLFF

v_gene: TRBV20-1
j_gene: TRBJ2-3
CDR3aa: CSASAVPQGDWDPATDTQYF

v_gene: TRBV7-6
j_gene: TRBJ2-3
CDR3aa: CASSPNTGPTDTQYF

v_gene: TRBV19
j_gene: TRBJ1-2
CDR3aa: CASSIRNQARGYTF

v_gene: TRBV12-3/TRBV12-4
j_gene: TRBJ1-5
CDR3aa: CASSLSSWASNQPQHF

v_gene: TRBV6-6
j_gene: TRBJ2-7
CDR3aa: CATPSGRAINEQYF

v_gene: TRBV5-1
j_gene: TRBJ1-6
CDR3aa: CASKQDIRNSPLHF

v_gene: TRBV20-1
j_gene: TRBJ2-7
CDR3aa: CSALIAGASYEQYF

v_gene: TRBV18
j_gene: TRBJ2-1
CDR3aa: CASSPLSGSSYNEQFF

v_gene: TRBV7-9
j_gene: TRBJ1-5
CDR3aa: CASSLDVNQPQHF

v_gene: TRBV12-3/TRBV12-4
j_gene: TRBJ2-2
CDR3aa: CASPSSGSGELFF

v_gene: TRBV20-1
j_gene: TRBJ2-7
CDR3aa: CSAATIAGTYEQYF

v_gene: TRBV7-2
j_gene: TRBJ1-5
CDR3aa: CASSLAGAGSQPQHF

v_gene: TRBV20-1
j_gene: TRBJ2-1
CDR3aa: CSARTLGESLF

v_gene: TRBV29-1
j_gene: TRBJ2-2
CDR3aa: CSVRVGELFF

v_gene: TRBV20-1
j_gene: TRBJ1-4
CDR3aa: CSARGNEKLFF

v_gene: TRBV7-9
j_gene: TRBJ1-3
CDR3aa: CASSSTEDRGNTIYF

v_gene: TRBV11-2
j_gene: TRBJ2-5
CDR3aa: CASSLDRVQETQYF

v_gene: TRBV7-9
j_gene: TRBJ1-2
CDR3aa: CASSLERGYTF